This TCR beta chain was identified in a study of T cells after yellow fever vaccination. Study findings and constraints: Some clonotypes, a small share, were shared between CD4 and CD8 compartments.

The V gene's germline CDR1 is DFQATT and CDR2 SNEGSKA (reference sequence). Trimming cost V 5 bases and J 1 base, with 8 bases left between them. The CDR3 has 13 residues. Each CDR3 protein is one row after TCRdb ran MiXCR on the 5' RACE reads. This table has some 550,000 distinct CDR3 sequences, about a fifth appearing once. This clonotype was picked up a small number of times. The antigen remains undetermined. The receptor's source is a young man who received the YFV17D yellow fever vaccine. This sequence joins TRBV20-1 and TRBJ2-2; TRBD2 is a possible D gene (5 bases). The specimen was PBMCs, collected 15 days after the yellow fever booster vaccination. The CDR3, as DNA: TGCAGTGCTTTAAGCGGGAACACCGGGGAGCTGTTTTTT. It is translated as CSALSGNTGELFF.